Presented here are 18 T cell receptor beta chains from one specimen sequenced in a study of graft-versus-host responses after intestinal transplantation. Some clones are missing from TCRdb's copy, which holds only in-frame ones; the method was immunoSEQ multiplex PCR. Here the sample spans about 120,000 clones, 90% being singletons. These receptors' targets are unknown. This specimen consisted of unstimulated CD4+ T cells sorted from spleen or lymph node cells, obtained before intestinal transplant. The receptors shown here come from a human donor who received an intestinal transplant.

The chain joins TRBV6-1 to TRBJ2-1, with TRBD2 matching 10 bases. The trim removed 6 bases at V and 5 bases at J, leaving 7 bases unmatched. The CDR3 loop spans 15 amino acids. The V gene's germline CDR1 is MNHNS and CDR2 SASEGT. The CDR3 nucleotides read TGTGCCAGCAGGCCTAGCGGGAGTGGGAACAATGAGCAGTTCTTC. This codes for CASRPSGSGNNEQFF.

This chain joins TRBV5-1 and TRBJ2-5, with a tentative D call TRBD2 (5 bases). This CDR3 contains 15 residues. Trimming stripped 4 bases from V and 5 bases from J, with 18 bases between. Germline V lookup: CDR1 SGHRS, CDR2 YFSETQ. In DNA form, the CDR3 reads TGCGCCAGCAGCCCCGCGGGTGGGGTTCCGGAGACCCAGTACTTC. The encoded protein is CASSPAGGVPETQYF.

V usage is TRBV18 and J usage is TRBJ2-7; 7 nucleotides agree with TRBD2. CDR1 and CDR2 from the germline V gene are KGHSH and LQKENI. This CDR3 spans 15 amino acids. The trim removed 0 bases at V and 4 bases at J, leaving 6 bases unmatched. CDR3 loop: CASSPPGGRVYEQYF. CDR3 DNA: TGTGCCAGCTCACCACCTGGCGGGAGAGTATACGAGCAGTACTTC.

This clone has just a few counts. The rearrangement joins TRBV6-6 to TRBJ1-2; D is undetermined. V was pared by 2 bases and J by 2 bases, with 6 bases between. Germline CDR1 and CDR2: MNHNY and SVGAGI (reference sequence). CDR3 length equals 13 residues. CDR3 residues: CASSYVGNYGYTF. In nucleotides, the CDR3 is TGTGCCAGCAGTTACGTCGGGAACTATGGCTACACCTTC.

The chain joins TRBV7-9 to TRBJ1-2; 10 bases align to TRBD1. Germline V CDR1 and CDR2: SEHNR, FQNEAQ (reference sequence). CDR3 size: 15 residues. After removal of 3 bases from V and 6 bases from J, the junction contained 7 bases not matched to a gene. The DNA of the CDR3 is TGTGCCAGCAGCTTGGTGGGGACAGGGGCGGATGGCTACACCTTC. The encoded protein is CASSLVGTGADGYTF.

The chain is built from TRBV18 and TRBJ2-7; 9 bases are a match to TRBD1. The CDR3 totals 16 residues. V lost 0 bases to trimming and J lost 2 bases; unmatched junction nucleotides: 5. CDR1 KGHSH and CDR2 LQKENI come from the germline V gene. The CDR3 DNA sequence: TGTGCCAGCTCACCACCACGGGACAGGGTTACCTACGAGCAGTACTTC. Its protein product is CASSPPRDRVTYEQYF. Full variable domain (rest looked up from reference TRBV18 and TRBJ2-7): NAGVMQNPRHLVRRRGQEARLRCSPMKGHSHVYWYRQLPEEGLKFMVYLQKENIIDESGMPKERFSAEFPKEGPSILRIQQVVRGDSAAYFCASSPPRDRVTYEQYFGPGTRLTVT.

The J gene is TRBJ2-2, the V gene TRBV27; D uncertain. There are 12 residues in the CDR3. V lost 2 bases and J 5 bases, leaving 3 bases between the germline ends. Germline values: CDR1 MNHEY, CDR2 SMNVEV (reference sequence). The DNA for the CDR3 is TGTGCCAGCAGTTTAACTACCGGGGAGCTGTTTTTT. Its translation is CASSLTTGELFF.

This clone was counted between two and nine times. The chain couples TRBV6-5 to TRBJ1-2; D possibly corresponds to TRBD1 (6 bases). Trimming pared 8 bases from V and 8 bases from J, leaving 9 bases between. CDR3 length: 10 residues. Germline CDR1 MNHEY, CDR2 SVGAGI. Here the CDR3 reads CASYRAGYTF. CDR3 in DNA: TGTGCCAGCTACAGGGCAGGCTACACCTTC.

The chain employs TRBV25-1 and TRBJ2-3; a possible D gene is TRBD1 (5 bases). Germline CDR1 is MGHDK and CDR2 is SYGVNS. The CDR3 has 17 residues. V lost 3 bases and J lost 3, with 19 bases in between. The CDR3 nucleotides are TGTGCCAGCAGTGACCCGAGCAGGACACCAAGAACAGATACGCAGTATTTT. Translation gives CASSDPSRTPRTDTQYF.

The rearrangement links TRBV5-1 to TRBJ1-2; tentative D call: TRBD1 (6 bases). V dropped 0 bases and J dropped 8 bases, with 11 bases sitting between them. This CDR3 comprises 13 residues. The V gene's germline CDR1 is SGHRS and CDR2 YFSETQ. CDR3 loop: CASSLDRVRGYTF. The DNA of the CDR3 is TGCGCCAGCAGCTTGGACAGGGTCAGAGGCTACACCTTC.

This sequence joins TRBV6-1 and TRBJ1-1; 10 nucleotides align to TRBD1. The V segment lost 7 bases and the J segment 4 bases; nucleotides outside the gene matches: 9. CDR1 and CDR2 from the germline V gene are MNHNS and SASEGT. This CDR3 is 15 amino acids long. CDR3 in DNA: TGTGCCAGCATTACTGACAGGGGGCAGAGCACTGAAGCTTTCTTT. As protein: CASITDRGQSTEAFF.

This clone has more than one count but fewer than ten. The chain recombines TRBV25-1 with TRBJ2-5; no definite D call. The CDR3 has 11 residues. Trimming pared 5 bases from V and 5 bases from J, leaving 6 bases between. Germline CDR1 is MGHDK and CDR2 is SYGVNS. The CDR3 DNA is TGTGCCAGCAGTACCGGGGAGACCCAGTACTTC. This gives the protein CASSTGETQYF.

This clone was observed a single time. The rearrangement joins TRBV5-1 to TRBJ2-5, with TRBD1 matching 8 bases. With V trimmed by 0 bases and J by 3 bases, 7 bases remained unmatched. The CDR3 is 16 amino acids. Germline V gene lookup returns CDR1 SGHRS and CDR2 YFSETQ. The CDR3 spells CASSLARQGAKETQYF. The DNA for the CDR3 is TGCGCCAGCAGCTTGGCCCGGCAGGGGGCCAAAGAGACCCAGTACTTC.

The chain carries TRBV9 and TRBJ2-1, with D possibly being TRBD2 (6 bases). CDR3 length: 15 residues. Trimming stripped 0 bases from V and 9 bases from J, with 16 bases between. Per the germline V gene, CDR1 is SGDLS and CDR2 is YYNGEE. Written as DNA, the CDR3 is TGTGCCAGCAGCGTAGATCCGGGAGATTATAGTGAGCAGTTCTTC. It specifies CASSVDPGDYSEQFF.

This chain connects TRBV30 to TRBJ2-7; no clear D gene. The CDR3 is made up of 11 amino acids. Germline V gene lookup returns CDR1 GTSNPN and CDR2 SVGIG (reference sequence). Trimming left V 4 bases short and J 3 bases short, with 7 bases between. The CDR3 region is CAWKESYEQYF. The CDR3 region has the DNA TGTGCCTGGAAGGAGAGCTACGAGCAGTACTTC.

The chain links TRBV5-4 to TRBJ2-1; D uncertain. The CDR3 is 14 residues long. Germline CDR1 and CDR2: SGHNT and YYREEE (reference sequence). V lost 0 bases to trimming and J lost 9 bases, with 13 bases between them. The CDR3 region is CASSLDSSRAEQFF. In DNA, the CDR3 is TGTGCCAGCAGCTTGGATTCAAGCCGAGCTGAGCAGTTCTTC.

The chain combines TRBV4-3 with TRBJ1-2; perhaps TRBD1 as D (5 bases). The ends were cut back, 4 bases at V and 3 bases at J, with 15 bases in the middle. Germline CDR1 LGHNA, CDR2 YSLEER. CDR3 length: 15 residues. CDR3 coding DNA: TGCGCCAGCAGCCTTACTCGGGGGACCTACTATGGCTACACCTTC. It is translated as CASSLTRGTYYGYTF.

The gene calls are TRBV6-5 and TRBJ2-7; 7 bases line up with TRBD1. CDR1 and CDR2 (germline): MNHEY, SVGAGI. CDR3 size: 12 residues. V trimming: 2 bases; J trimming: 5 bases; junction bases outside the gene matches: 0. This CDR3 reads CASSYRGHEQYF. DNA of the CDR3: TGTGCCAGCAGTTACAGGGGGCACGAGCAGTACTTC.